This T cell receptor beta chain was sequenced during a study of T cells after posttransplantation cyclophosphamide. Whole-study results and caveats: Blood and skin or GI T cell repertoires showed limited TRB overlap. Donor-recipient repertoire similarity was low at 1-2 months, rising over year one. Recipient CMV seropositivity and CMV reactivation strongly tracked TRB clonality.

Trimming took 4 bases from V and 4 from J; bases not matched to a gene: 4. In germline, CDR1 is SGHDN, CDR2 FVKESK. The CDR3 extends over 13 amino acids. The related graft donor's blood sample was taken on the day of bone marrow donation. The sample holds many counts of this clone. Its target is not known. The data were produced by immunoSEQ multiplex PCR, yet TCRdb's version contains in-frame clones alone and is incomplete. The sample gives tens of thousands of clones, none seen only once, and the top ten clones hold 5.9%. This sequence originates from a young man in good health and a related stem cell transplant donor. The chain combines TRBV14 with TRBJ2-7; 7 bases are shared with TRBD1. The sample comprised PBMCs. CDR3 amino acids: CASSLTGEYEQYF. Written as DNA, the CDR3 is TGTGCCAGCAGCCTTACAGGGGAATACGAGCAGTACTTC.